This T cell receptor beta chain was captured by sequencing in a study of memory CD8 T cells in hepatitis C reinfection. Study in general: A positive HCV RNA test after two negatives ≥60 days apart defined reinfection. Between 3 and 8 weeks after reinfection detection, peak samples were drawn.

This CDR3 contains 18 residues. The ends lost 4 bases at V and 2 bases at J; junction bases unmatched: 13. Per germline, CDR1 SGHTS and CDR2 YDEGEE. Assay: immunoSEQ multiplex PCR; the TCRdb copy retains only in-frame clones and omits some. This repertoire shows 40,000 to 45,000 clones, approximately 90% found once; its top ten account for 1.2%. Stated time point: peak reinfection, 3 to 8 weeks after reinfection detection. No in vitro expansion preceded TCR sequencing of the sorted cells. The sequencing input was naive CD8+ T cells sorted from blood. The chain links TRBV5-8 to TRBJ2-3; 10 positions agree with TRBD1. This TCR came from a man in his late teens or twenties with hepatitis C virus infection. DNA of the CDR3: TGTGCCAGCAGCCCCGGGACAGGGGTTCAGCGGAACACAGATACGCAGTATTTT. Its protein is CASSPGTGVQRNTDTQYF.